Listed below are T cell receptor beta chains from one sample, sequenced in a study of breast tumors, draining lymph nodes, adjacent tissues. TCRdb itself ran the multiplex PCR reads through MiXCR, one entry per CDR3 protein. The repertoire holds about 13,000 distinct CDR3 sequences, with around 57% as singletons. Source material: tumor-adjacent breast tissue. These receptors came from a female donor with breast cancer. Some clones in this sample may be carry-over from other donors' samples. CDR3s include the opening cysteine and the closing phenylalanine or tryptophan.

J gene,V gene,CDR3 protein
TRBJ2-7,TRBV4-3,CASSQTLGTYEQYF
TRBJ1-2,TRBV2,CASSDRNYGYTF
TRBJ1-5,TRBV25-1,CASKGGPNQPQHF
TRBJ1-2,TRBV19,CASSIAQNLGTGVSYGYTF
TRBJ1-3,TRBV7-8,CASSLIKGVGNTIYF
TRBJ2-2,TRBV19,CAIQITGGGELFF
TRBJ2-5,TRBV3-1,CASSQDPGPRETQYF
TRBJ1-5,TRBV5-1,CASSLEGVHHPQHF
TRBJ1-3,TRBV11-3,CASQKGEFPTSGNTIYF
TRBJ2-3,TRBV13,CASSLEGLAGGTDTQYF
TRBJ2-3,TRBV5-1,CASTDTAFTDTQYF
TRBJ2-2,TRBV7-2,CASSLEYGELFF
TRBJ1-4,TRBV12-3/TRBV12-4,CASSLGGGLNEKLFF
TRBJ1-6,TRBV7-9,CASSPRSSSYNSPLHF
TRBJ1-6,TRBV7-2,CASSLFGGTGGGNSPLHF
TRBJ1-6,TRBV20-1,CSASSPTGNSPLHF
TRBJ2-7,TRBV14,CASSLNYEQYF